Below, one T cell receptor (beta chain) is given with its context. The record originates from a study of cytomegalovirus exposure and HLA in healthy donors. The CDR3 loop spans 14 amino acids. V dropped 6 bases and J dropped 2; count of bases not matched to a gene: 5. The V gene's germline CDR1 is ENHRY and CDR2 SYGVKD. The PCR had 60 Vbeta and 13 Jbeta primers. The repertoire was sequenced with immunoSEQ multiplex PCR; TCRdb's copy has only in-frame clones and lacks some. Among about 93,000 clones listed, about four fifths were seen once. The TCR was taken from a man younger than 40 in good health and CMV-seronegative. V usage is TRBV10-3 and J usage is TRBJ2-5, with 8 positions matching TRBD2. The sequenced material came from PBMCs. CDR3 sequence: CAISSLAEQETQYF. DNA of the CDR3: TGTGCCATCAGCTCACTAGCGGAACAAGAGACCCAGTACTTC.